This T cell receptor (beta chain) was captured by sequencing in a study of blood T cell repertoires in COVID-19. Looking at the study overall: The origin of the acute and convalescent COVID-19 samples was the United States, Italy and Spain. T cells, B-cell-depleted T cells, or PBMCs supplied cDNA or gDNA.

Original processing notes: Reference gene primer amplification gave estimated nucleated cell counts. Measured with immunoSEQ multiplex PCR; TCRdb has only the in-frame clones, and not every one. For V, J and clone size, that table is used; D and trimming come from the DNA. The sample lists some 46,000 clones, 87% occurring once. CDR1 and CDR2 (germline): MNHEY, SMNVEV (reference sequence). The CDR3 extends over 14 amino acids. V was pared by 7 bases and J by 5 bases, with 15 bases between. Sample: peripheral blood. V usage is TRBV27 and J usage is TRBJ1-5; possibly TRBD1 for D (5 bases). This TCR derives from a man aged 60-69 years with active COVID-19. CDR3 amino acids: CASTPRVTYQPQHF. The CDR3 region has the DNA TGTGCCAGCACTCCCAGGGTTACGTATCAGCCCCAGCATTTT.